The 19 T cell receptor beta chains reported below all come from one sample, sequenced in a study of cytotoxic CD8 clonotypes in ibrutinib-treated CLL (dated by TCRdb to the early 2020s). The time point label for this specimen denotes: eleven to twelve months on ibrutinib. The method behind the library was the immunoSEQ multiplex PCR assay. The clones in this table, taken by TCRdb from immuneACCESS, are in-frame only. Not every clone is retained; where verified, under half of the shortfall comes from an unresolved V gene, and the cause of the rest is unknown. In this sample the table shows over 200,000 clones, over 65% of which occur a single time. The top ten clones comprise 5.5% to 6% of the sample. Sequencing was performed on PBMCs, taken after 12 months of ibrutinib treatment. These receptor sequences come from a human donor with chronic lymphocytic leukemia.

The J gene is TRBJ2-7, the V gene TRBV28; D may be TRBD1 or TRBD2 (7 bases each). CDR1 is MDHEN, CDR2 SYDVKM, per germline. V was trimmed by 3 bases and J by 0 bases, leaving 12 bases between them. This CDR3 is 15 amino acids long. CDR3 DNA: TGTGCCAGCAGTTTTGCAGGGGGGGGCTCCTACGAGCAGTACTTC. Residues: CASSFAGGGSYEQYF.

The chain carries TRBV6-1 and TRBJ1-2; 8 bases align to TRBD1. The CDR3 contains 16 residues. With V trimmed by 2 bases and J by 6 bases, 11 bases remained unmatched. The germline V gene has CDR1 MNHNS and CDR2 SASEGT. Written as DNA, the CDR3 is TGTGCCAGCAGTGAAATTGGGACAGGAAAGGGGAATGGCTACACCTTC. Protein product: CASSEIGTGKGNGYTF.

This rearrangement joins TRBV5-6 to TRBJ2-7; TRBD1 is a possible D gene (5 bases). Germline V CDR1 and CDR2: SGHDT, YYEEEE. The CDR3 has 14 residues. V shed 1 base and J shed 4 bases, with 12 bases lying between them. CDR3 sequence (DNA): TGTGCCAGCAGCTTGAAGGGGTGGGCGTACGAGCAGTACTTC. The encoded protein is CASSLKGWAYEQYF.

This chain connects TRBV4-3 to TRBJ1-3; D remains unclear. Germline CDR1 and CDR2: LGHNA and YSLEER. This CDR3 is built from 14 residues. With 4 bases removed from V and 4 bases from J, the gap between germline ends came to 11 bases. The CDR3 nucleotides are TGCGCCAGCAGCCCCGCCAGGCCAGGAAACACCATATATTTT. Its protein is CASSPARPGNTIYF.

The CDR3 DNA follows: TGCGCCAGCAGCCAATTGTGGGCGGGGGGCACAGATACGCAGTATTTT. Amino acid sequence: CASSQLWAGGTDTQYF. This sequence joins TRBV4-3 and TRBJ2-3; TRBD2 matches 7 bases. Germline assignment: CDR1 LGHNA and CDR2 YSLEER. Germline trimming cut 2 bases from V and 1 base from J; bases unmatched to any gene: 6. This CDR3 spans 16 amino acids.

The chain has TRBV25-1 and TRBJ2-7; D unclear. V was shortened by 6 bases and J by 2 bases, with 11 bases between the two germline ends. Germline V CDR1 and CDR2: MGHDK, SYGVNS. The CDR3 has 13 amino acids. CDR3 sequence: CASRVNSPYEQYF. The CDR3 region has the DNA TGTGCCAGCAGGGTGAACTCCCCCTACGAGCAGTACTTC.

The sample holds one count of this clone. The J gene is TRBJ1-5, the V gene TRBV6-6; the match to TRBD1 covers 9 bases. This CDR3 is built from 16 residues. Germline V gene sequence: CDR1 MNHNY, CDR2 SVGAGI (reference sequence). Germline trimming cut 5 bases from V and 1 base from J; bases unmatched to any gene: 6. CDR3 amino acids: CASSTQGARSNQPQHF. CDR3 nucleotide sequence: TGTGCCAGCAGTACACAGGGGGCGCGGAGCAATCAGCCCCAGCATTTT.

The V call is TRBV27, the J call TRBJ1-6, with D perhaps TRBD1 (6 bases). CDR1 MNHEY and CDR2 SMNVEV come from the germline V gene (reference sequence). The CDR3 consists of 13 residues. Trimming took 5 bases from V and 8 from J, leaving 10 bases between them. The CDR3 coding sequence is TGTGCCAGCAGTCGGTCAGGGGATTCACCCCTCCACTTT. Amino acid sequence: CASSRSGDSPLHF.

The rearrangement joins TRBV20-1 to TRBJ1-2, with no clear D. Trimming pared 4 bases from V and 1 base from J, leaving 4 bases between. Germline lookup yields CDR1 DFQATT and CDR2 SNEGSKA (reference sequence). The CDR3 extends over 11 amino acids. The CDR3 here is CSANYNYGYTF. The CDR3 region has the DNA TGCAGTGCTAACTATAACTATGGCTACACCTTC.

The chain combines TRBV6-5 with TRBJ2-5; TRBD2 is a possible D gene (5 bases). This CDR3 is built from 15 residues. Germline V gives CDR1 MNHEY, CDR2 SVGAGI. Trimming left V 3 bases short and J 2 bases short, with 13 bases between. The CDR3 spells CASSYEGTVQETQYF. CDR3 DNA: TGTGCCAGCAGTTATGAGGGCACGGTTCAAGAGACCCAGTACTTC.

CDR3: CASSLLPGGLTNYGYTF. The CDR3 DNA reads TGTGCCAGCAGTTTATTACCAGGGGGCCTGACTAACTATGGCTACACCTTC. The rearrangement uses TRBV28 and TRBJ1-2; TRBD1 matches at 8 bases. This CDR3 spans 17 amino acids. The germline gives CDR1 MDHEN, CDR2 SYDVKM. V gave up 1 base and J gave up 0 bases; unmatched junction bases: 7.

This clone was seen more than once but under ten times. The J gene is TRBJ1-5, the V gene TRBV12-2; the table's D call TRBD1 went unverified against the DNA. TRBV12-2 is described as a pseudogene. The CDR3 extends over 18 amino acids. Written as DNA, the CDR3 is TGTGCAAGTCGCTTAGGGTCAGGGGTTGGCTATAGCAATCAGCCCCAGCATTTT. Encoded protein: CASRLGSGVGYSNQPQHF.

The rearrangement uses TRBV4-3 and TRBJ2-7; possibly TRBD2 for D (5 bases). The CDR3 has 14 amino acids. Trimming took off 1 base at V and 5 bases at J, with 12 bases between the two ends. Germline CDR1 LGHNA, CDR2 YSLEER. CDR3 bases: TGCGCCAGCAGCCAAGGGGGAAAGGGAGACGAGCAGTACTTC. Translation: CASSQGGKGDEQYF.

The CDR3 here is CASSPNNLGTAGGAFF. DNA for the CDR3: TGTGCCAGCAGCCCGAATAACCTTGGGACAGCCGGTGGGGCTTTCTTT. This chain links TRBV5-4 with TRBJ1-1; the match to TRBD1 covers 7 bases. The trim removed 4 bases at V and 11 bases at J, leaving 20 bases unmatched. This CDR3 is built from 16 residues. Germline loops: CDR1 SGHNT, CDR2 YYREEE (reference sequence).

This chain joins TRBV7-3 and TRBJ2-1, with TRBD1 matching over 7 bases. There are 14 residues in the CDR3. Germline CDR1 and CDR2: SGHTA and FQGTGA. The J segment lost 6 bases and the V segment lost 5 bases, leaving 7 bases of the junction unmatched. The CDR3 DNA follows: TGTGCCAGCAGCCCCTTGACAGGGATCAATGAGCAGTTCTTC. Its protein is CASSPLTGINEQFF.

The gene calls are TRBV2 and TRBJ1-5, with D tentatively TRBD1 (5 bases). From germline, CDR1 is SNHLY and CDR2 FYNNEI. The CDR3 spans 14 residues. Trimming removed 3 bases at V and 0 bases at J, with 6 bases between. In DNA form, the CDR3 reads TGTGCCAGCAGTGACAGGGCTAGCAATCAGCCCCAGCATTTT. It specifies CASSDRASNQPQHF.

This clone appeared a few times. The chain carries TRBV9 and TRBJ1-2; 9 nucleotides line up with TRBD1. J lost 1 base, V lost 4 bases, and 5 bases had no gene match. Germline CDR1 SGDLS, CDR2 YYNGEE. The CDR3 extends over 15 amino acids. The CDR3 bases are TGTGCCAGCAGCCAGACGGGACAGGGTAACTATGGCTACACCTTC. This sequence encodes CASSQTGQGNYGYTF. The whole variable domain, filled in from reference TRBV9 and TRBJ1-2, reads DSGVTQTPKHLITATGQRVTLRCSPRSGDLSVYWYQQSLDQGLQFLIQYYNGEERAKGNILERFSAQQFPDLHSELNLSSLELGDSALYFCASSQTGQGNYGYTFGSGTRLTVV.

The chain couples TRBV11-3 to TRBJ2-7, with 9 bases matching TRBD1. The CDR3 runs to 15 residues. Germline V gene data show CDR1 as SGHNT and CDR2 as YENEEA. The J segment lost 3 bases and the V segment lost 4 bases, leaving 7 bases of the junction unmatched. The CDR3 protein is CASSYLPGQGYEQYF. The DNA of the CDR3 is TGTGCCAGCAGCTACCTCCCGGGACAGGGCTACGAGCAGTACTTC.

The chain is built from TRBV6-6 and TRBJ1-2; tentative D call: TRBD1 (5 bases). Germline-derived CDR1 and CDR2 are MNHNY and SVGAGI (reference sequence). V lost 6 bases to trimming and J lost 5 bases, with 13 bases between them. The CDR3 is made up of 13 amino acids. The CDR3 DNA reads TGTGCCAGCAGCCTCCAGGGAATTTATGGCTACACCTTC. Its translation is CASSLQGIYGYTF.